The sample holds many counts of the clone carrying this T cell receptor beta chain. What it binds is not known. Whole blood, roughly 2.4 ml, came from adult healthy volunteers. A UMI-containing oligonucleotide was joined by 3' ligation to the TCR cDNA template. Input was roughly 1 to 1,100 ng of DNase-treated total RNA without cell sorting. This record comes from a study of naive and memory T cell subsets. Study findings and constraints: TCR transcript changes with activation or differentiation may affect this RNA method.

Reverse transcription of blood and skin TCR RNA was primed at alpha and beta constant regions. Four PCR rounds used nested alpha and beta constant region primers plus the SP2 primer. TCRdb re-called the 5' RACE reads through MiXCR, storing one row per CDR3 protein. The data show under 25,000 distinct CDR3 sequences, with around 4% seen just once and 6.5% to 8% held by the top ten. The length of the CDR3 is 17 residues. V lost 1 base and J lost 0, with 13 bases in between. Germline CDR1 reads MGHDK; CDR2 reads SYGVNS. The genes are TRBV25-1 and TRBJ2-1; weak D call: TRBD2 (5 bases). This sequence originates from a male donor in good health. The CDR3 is CASSESRSGSSYNEQFF. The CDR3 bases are TGTGCCAGCAGTGAATCTCGGTCGGGGAGCTCCTACAATGAGCAGTTCTTC.